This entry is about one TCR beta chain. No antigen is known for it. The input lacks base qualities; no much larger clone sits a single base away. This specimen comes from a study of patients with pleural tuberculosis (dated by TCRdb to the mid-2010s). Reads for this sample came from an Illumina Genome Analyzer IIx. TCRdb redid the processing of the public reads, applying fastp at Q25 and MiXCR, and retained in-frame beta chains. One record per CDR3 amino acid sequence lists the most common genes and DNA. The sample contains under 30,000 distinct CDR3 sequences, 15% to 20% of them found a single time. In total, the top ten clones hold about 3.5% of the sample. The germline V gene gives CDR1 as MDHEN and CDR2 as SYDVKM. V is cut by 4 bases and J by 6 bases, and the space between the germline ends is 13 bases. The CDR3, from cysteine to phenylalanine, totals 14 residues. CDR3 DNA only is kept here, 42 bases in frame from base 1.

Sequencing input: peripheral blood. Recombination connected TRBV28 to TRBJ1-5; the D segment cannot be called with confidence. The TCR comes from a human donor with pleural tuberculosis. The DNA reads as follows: TGTGCCAGCAGTTCCAGGATTAGTAGTCAGCCCCAGCATTTT. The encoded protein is CASSSRISSQPQHF.